This is a list of T cell receptor beta chains from one sample in a study of OX40 agonist ivuxolimab in advanced cancers. Assay: immunoSEQ multiplex PCR; the TCRdb copy retains only in-frame clones and omits some. Among 30,000 to 45,000 clones listed, 87% were seen once. The starting material was CD4+ or CD8+ T cells sorted from blood, obtained in a trial of the OX40 agonist ivuxolimab. Receptor source: an adult with an advanced solid tumor such as melanoma, head and neck, liver or kidney cancer. Both conserved end residues are part of each CDR3. The order of the fields is J gene, D gene, clone size, V gene, CDR3 DNA, CDR3 protein. D genes are given only for firm matches. A row's size may be missing; if present it is once, few, many or a size class.

j_gene: TRBJ2-7; d_gene: TRBD2; abundance: .; v_gene: TRBV7-9; CDR3nt: TGTGCCAGCAGCTTAGTAGCGGGAGGGCCCCAGGTCGAGCAGTACTTC; CDR3aa: CASSLVAGGPQVEQYF
j_gene: TRBJ2-7; d_gene: .; abundance: .; v_gene: TRBV14; CDR3nt: TGTGCCAGCAGCCAAGAATCCGACTACGAGCAGTACTTC; CDR3aa: CASSQESDYEQYF
j_gene: TRBJ1-3; d_gene: .; abundance: .; v_gene: TRBV6-5; CDR3nt: TGTGCCAGTCTGGAGGGGTTTGGAAACACCATATATTTT; CDR3aa: CASLEGFGNTIYF
j_gene: TRBJ2-1; d_gene: .; abundance: once; v_gene: TRBV5-5; CDR3nt: TGTGCCAGCAGCCCGCCGCAGAACTACAATGAGCAGTTCTTC; CDR3aa: CASSPPQNYNEQFF
j_gene: TRBJ2-1; d_gene: TRBD2; abundance: .; v_gene: TRBV5-5; CDR3nt: TGTGCCAGCAGCTTGGCTACTAGCGCCCCTTACAATGAGCAGTTCTTC; CDR3aa: CASSLATSAPYNEQFF
j_gene: TRBJ2-5; d_gene: TRBD2; abundance: .; v_gene: TRBV6-5; CDR3nt: TGTGCCAGCAACCTAGCGGGGGGGGTAGGAGAGACCCAGTACTTC; CDR3aa: CASNLAGGVGETQYF
j_gene: TRBJ2-2; d_gene: .; abundance: .; v_gene: TRBV27; CDR3nt: TGTGCCAGCAAACTATACCTCGGGACACCTTCTAACACCGGGGAGCTGTTTTTT; CDR3aa: CASKLYLGTPSNTGELFF
j_gene: TRBJ2-1; d_gene: .; abundance: few; v_gene: TRBV18; CDR3nt: TGTGCCAGCTCACGGTTGGACGGCAAGGGATTGTCGGGGCAGTTCTTC; CDR3aa: CASSRLDGKGLSGQFF
j_gene: TRBJ2-5; d_gene: TRBD2; abundance: .; v_gene: TRBV5-4; CDR3nt: TGTGCCAGCAGCTTTAGGCTAGCGGGAGAAGAGACCCAGTACTTC; CDR3aa: CASSFRLAGEETQYF
j_gene: TRBJ2-7; d_gene: TRBD2; abundance: .; v_gene: TRBV15; CDR3nt: TGTGCCACCAGCAGACTAGCGGGAGTTACCTCCTACGAGCAGTACTTC; CDR3aa: CATSRLAGVTSYEQYF
j_gene: TRBJ2-7; d_gene: .; abundance: .; v_gene: TRBV12-5; CDR3nt: TGTGCTAGTGGTTTCCACCAGGGGTTTCTCTACGAGCAGTACTTC; CDR3aa: CASGFHQGFLYEQYF
j_gene: TRBJ1-4; d_gene: .; abundance: .; v_gene: TRBV28; CDR3nt: TGTGCCAGCACCTCGGGACACCTGGGGAAACTGTTTTTT; CDR3aa: CASTSGHLGKLFF
j_gene: TRBJ1-1; d_gene: TRBD1; abundance: .; v_gene: TRBV7-2; CDR3nt: TGTGCCAGCAGCTTATTTGTGACAGGGTTAGACACTGAAGCTTTCTTT; CDR3aa: CASSLFVTGLDTEAFF
j_gene: TRBJ2-3; d_gene: .; abundance: .; v_gene: TRBV5-1; CDR3nt: TGCGCCAGCAGAGAAAGCACAGATACGCAGTATTTT; CDR3aa: CASRESTDTQYF
j_gene: TRBJ2-5; d_gene: .; abundance: .; v_gene: TRBV6-1; CDR3nt: TGTGCCAGCAGTGTTTCCCTACAAGAGACCCAGTACTTC; CDR3aa: CASSVSLQETQYF
j_gene: TRBJ1-5; d_gene: .; abundance: .; v_gene: TRBV30; CDR3nt: TGTGCCTGGGCGAAGTCGGGGGATCAGCCCCAGCATTTT; CDR3aa: CAWAKSGDQPQHF
j_gene: TRBJ2-7; d_gene: TRBD2; abundance: once; v_gene: TRBV9; CDR3nt: TGTGCCAGCAGCGTAGCCTCTAGCGGGAGGCCTTACGAGCAGTACTTC; CDR3aa: CASSVASSGRPYEQYF
j_gene: TRBJ2-2; d_gene: .; abundance: few; v_gene: TRBV6-1; CDR3nt: TGTGCCAGCAGTGGTCTGGCGGGGGCCTCAGAAGAGCTGTTTTTT; CDR3aa: CASSGLAGASEELFF
j_gene: TRBJ2-5; d_gene: TRBD2; abundance: few; v_gene: TRBV6-6; CDR3nt: TGTGCCAGCAGTAAGCGGGATCAGTACCAAGAGACCCAGTACTTC; CDR3aa: CASSKRDQYQETQYF
j_gene: TRBJ1-3; d_gene: TRBD1; abundance: .; v_gene: TRBV9; CDR3nt: TGTGCCAGCAGCGCGCGACAGGGGGCGTCTGGAAACACCATATATTTT; CDR3aa: CASSARQGASGNTIYF
j_gene: TRBJ2-3; d_gene: TRBD2; abundance: .; v_gene: TRBV7-3; CDR3nt: TGTGCCAGCAGCCCAGGGACTAGCCGATACACAGATACGCAGTATTTT; CDR3aa: CASSPGTSRYTDTQYF
j_gene: TRBJ2-6; d_gene: .; abundance: .; v_gene: TRBV21-1; CDR3nt: TGTGCCAGCAGGTTGGAAGAACAAAGTCGGGCCAACGTCCTGACTTTC; CDR3aa: CASRLEEQSRANVLTF
j_gene: TRBJ2-2; d_gene: .; abundance: .; v_gene: TRBV5-1; CDR3nt: TGCGCCAGCAGCTTGGCCCCAGGGCGGACCGGGGAGCTGTTTTTT; CDR3aa: CASSLAPGRTGELFF
j_gene: TRBJ1-4; d_gene: .; abundance: .; v_gene: TRBV5-4; CDR3nt: TGTGCCAGCAGCTTCGGATCGAATGAAAAACTGTTTTTT; CDR3aa: CASSFGSNEKLFF
j_gene: TRBJ2-5; d_gene: .; abundance: .; v_gene: TRBV4-2; CDR3nt: TGTGCCAGCAGCCAAGCTGACCTCGTGGGGCAGTACTTC; CDR3aa: CASSQADLVGQYF
j_gene: TRBJ2-5; d_gene: TRBD2; abundance: .; v_gene: TRBV2; CDR3nt: TGTGCCAGCAGTGAAGACAGCGGGGGGGCTGGGGAGACCCAGTACTTC; CDR3aa: CASSEDSGGAGETQYF
j_gene: TRBJ2-5; d_gene: TRBD2; abundance: .; v_gene: TRBV5-4; CDR3nt: TGTGCCAGCAGCTTGGACCCCACTAGCGGGGGGGCCAGAGGGGACTTC; CDR3aa: CASSLDPTSGGARGDF
j_gene: TRBJ2-7; d_gene: .; abundance: .; v_gene: TRBV28; CDR3nt: TGTGCCAGCAGTTCAAATTACGAGCAGTACTTC; CDR3aa: CASSSNYEQYF
j_gene: TRBJ1-5; d_gene: .; abundance: .; v_gene: TRBV5-1; CDR3nt: TGCGCCAGCAGCGCGGGGAATGGGGGTCAGCCCCAGCATTTT; CDR3aa: CASSAGNGGQPQHF